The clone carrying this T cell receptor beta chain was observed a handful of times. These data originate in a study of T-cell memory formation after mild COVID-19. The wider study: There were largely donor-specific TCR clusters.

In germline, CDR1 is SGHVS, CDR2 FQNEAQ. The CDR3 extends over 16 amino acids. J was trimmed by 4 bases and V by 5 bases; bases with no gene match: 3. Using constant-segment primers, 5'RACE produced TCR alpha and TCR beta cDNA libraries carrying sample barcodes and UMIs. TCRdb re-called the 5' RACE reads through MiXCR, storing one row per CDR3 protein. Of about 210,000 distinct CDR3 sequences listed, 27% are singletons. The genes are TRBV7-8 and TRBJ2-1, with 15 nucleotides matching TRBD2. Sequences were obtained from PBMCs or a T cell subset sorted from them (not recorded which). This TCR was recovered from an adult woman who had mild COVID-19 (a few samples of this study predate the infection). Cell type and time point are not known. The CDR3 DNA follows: TGTGCCAGCAGCCGTGGACTAGCGGGGGGGTACAATGAGCAGTTCTTC. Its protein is CASSRGLAGGYNEQFF.